This TCR beta chain was retrieved from a study of T-cell reconstitution after alpha-beta-depleted transplantation in children. Study-level findings and limits: Expanded graft clones, several hundred of them, were reportedly the source of alpha-beta T cells about two months after transplant. Some patients' high day-60 TCRbeta diversity was attributed to recipient cells surviving conditioning. The authors attributed T-cell counts and diversity one year after transplant mostly to newly produced T cells.

The CDR3 spans 16 residues. Trimming removed 3 bases from V and 4 bases from J, with 16 bases in between. Only a few counts were recorded for this clonotype. Its antigen is still unknown. This sequence may be a read error, since a much larger clone differs from it by one base. Library preparation (for TCRbeta) was performed with unique molecular identifiers. TCRdb re-analysed the PCR reads in MiXCR, keeping a single row per CDR3 protein. The sample includes a few hundred thousand distinct CDR3 sequences, around 7.1% of them seen just once. This sequence originates from a female patient aged 2-9 years who had a stem cell transplant for Fanconi anemia, so the T cells may come from the graft donor. Sequenced here: peripheral blood, sampled 360 days after TCRalphabeta/CD19-depleted stem cell transplant. The rearrangement uses TRBV12-3 or TRBV12-4 and TRBJ1-5; D gene unclear. This CDR3 is CASSFSPAGGNQPQHF. In DNA form, the CDR3 reads TGTGCCAGCAGTTTTTCCCCCGCGGGCGGGAATCAGCCCCAGCATTTT.